A single TCR beta chain is shown here with its context. The length of the CDR3 is 17 residues. This sample stems from a study of blood T cell repertoires in COVID-19. Profiling relied on immunoSEQ multiplex PCR, and the TCRdb table lists in-frame clones only, not all of them. The data show approximately 450,000 clones, around 88% seen once. This sequence originates from a woman under 40 with acute or convalescent COVID-19. The gene calls are TRBV1 and TRBJ2-3; TRBD2 is taken as the D call from the table, unchecked against the DNA. TRBV1 is flagged as a pseudogene. Input material: peripheral blood. The CDR3 here is CTSSQPPRLDSTDTQYF. The CDR3 DNA is TGCACCAGCAGCCAACCCCCCCGACTAGACTCCACAGATACGCAGTATTTT.